A single sample gave rise to the 25 T cell receptor beta chains below, sequenced in a study of cytomegalovirus exposure and HLA in healthy donors. Primers: 60 Vbeta forward and 13 Jbeta reverse. Using immunoSEQ multiplex PCR, the repertoire was profiled, and TCRdb retains in-frame clones only, with some absent. The profile shows 180,000 or so clones, under 85% of them singletons. The sequencing sample was made of PBMCs. The receptors were gathered from a male donor in good health and CMV-seronegative.

V gene TRBV29-1 combines with J gene TRBJ1-1, with 8 nucleotides matching TRBD1. Germline V gene data show CDR1 as SQVTM and CDR2 as ANQGSEA. Trimming removed 6 bases from V and 7 bases from J; junction bases left unmatched: 10. This CDR3 is built from 13 residues. In DNA form, the CDR3 reads TGCAGCGTGGTCGGACAGGGCGGAAATGAAGCTTTCTTT. Its translation: CSVVGQGGNEAFF.

The chain has TRBV28 and TRBJ2-1; TRBD2 matches at 7 bases. The CDR3 sequence is 15 residues long. Germline loops: CDR1 MDHEN, CDR2 SYDVKM. J gave up 6 bases and V 2 bases, and 7 bases lay outside the gene matches. Here the CDR3 DNA reads TGTGCCAGCAGTTTAACCGGGACTATACGCAATGAGCAGTTCTTC. This sequence encodes CASSLTGTIRNEQFF.

The chain uses TRBV9 and TRBJ1-1; tentative D call: TRBD1 (5 bases). The CDR3 contains 17 residues. CDR1 is SGDLS and CDR2 is YYNGEE in the germline V gene. The germline V and J ends were trimmed by 0 bases and 1 base, with 16 bases remaining between them. In DNA, the CDR3 is TGTGCCAGCAGCGTAGGAGTCCAGGGTTCGTCGAACACTGAAGCTTTCTTT. It encodes CASSVGVQGSSNTEAFF.

The chain carries TRBV30 and TRBJ2-7; 10 bases are shared with TRBD1. V shed 3 bases and J 1 base; nucleotides not matched to a gene: 0. Germline lookup yields CDR1 GTSNPN and CDR2 SVGIG (reference sequence). This CDR3 is 13 amino acids long. In DNA form, the CDR3 reads TGTGCCTGGAGGGACAGGGGGTCCTACGAGCAGTACTTC. Its protein product is CAWRDRGSYEQYF.

V usage is TRBV10-3 and J usage is TRBJ2-5; TRBD1 agrees at 10 bases. CDR1 is ENHRY, CDR2 SYGVKD, per germline. This CDR3 has 14 residues. The V gene end was trimmed by 5 bases and the J gene end by 5 bases; junction bases not matched to a gene: 5. DNA of the CDR3: TGTGCCATCAGTCCCGGGACAGGGGTCGAGACCCAGTACTTC. Translating it yields CAISPGTGVETQYF.

V usage is TRBV7-8 and J usage is TRBJ1-5; TRBD1 might be the D (5 bases). The CDR3 is 15 amino acids. Germline assignment: CDR1 SGHVS and CDR2 FQNEAQ. The V gene lost 4 bases and the J gene lost 2 bases, with 12 bases spanning the gap. In DNA form, the CDR3 reads TGTGCCAGCAGCTATTCGGGGGGGGGCAATCAGCCCCAGCATTTT. Amino acid sequence: CASSYSGGGNQPQHF.

In DNA, the CDR3 is TGTGCCTGGGGTCCCTCAGCGGGTCTCCGCGAAAAACTGTTTTTT. Protein product: CAWGPSAGLREKLFF. This chain links TRBV30 with TRBJ1-4; no definite D call. Germline loops: CDR1 GTSNPN, CDR2 SVGIG (reference sequence). The CDR3 runs 15 residues. V lost 5 bases to trimming and J lost 8 bases, with 21 bases between them. Together with reference TRBV30 and TRBJ1-4, the CDR3 gives the full variable domain: SQTIHQWPATLVQPVGSPLSLECTVEGTSNPNLYWYRQAAGRGLQLLFYSVGIGQISSEVPQNLSASRPQDRQFILSSKKLLLSDSGFYLCAWGPSAGLREKLFFGSGTQLSVL.

The chain joins TRBV30 to TRBJ2-3; D might be TRBD1 (6 bases). The CDR3 contains 11 residues. The V end was cut by 7 bases, the J end by 5 bases, with 10 bases between. Germline V gives CDR1 GTSNPN, CDR2 SVGIG (reference sequence). DNA of the CDR3: TGTGCCTTTTCCAGGGGAGATACGCAGTATTTT. It encodes CAFSRGDTQYF.

The chain couples TRBV19 to TRBJ2-2, with 11 bases fitting TRBD1. Germline V lookup: CDR1 LNHDA, CDR2 SQIVND (reference sequence). The CDR3 has 16 residues. J was trimmed by 7 bases and V by 7 bases; bases with no gene match: 11. DNA of the CDR3: TGTGCCAGTACCCCAATCGGGACAGGGGGTGTCGGGGAGCTGTTTTTT. Translating it yields CASTPIGTGGVGELFF.

The chain uses TRBV6-5 and TRBJ2-1; 9 bases line up with TRBD2. Germline CDR1 MNHEY, CDR2 SVGAGI. V dropped 4 bases and J dropped 1; count of bases not matched to a gene: 5. CDR3 length: 16 amino acids. CDR3 bases: TGTGCCAGCAGTTCTAGCGGGATCTTATCCTACAATGAGCAGTTCTTC. It translates to CASSSSGILSYNEQFF.

The chain links TRBV27 to TRBJ1-3, with 9 bases that match TRBD1. The CDR3 consists of 18 residues. The junction had 11 bases not matched to a gene; V was cut back by 5 bases and J by 0 bases. From germline, CDR1 is MNHEY and CDR2 SMNVEV (reference sequence). CDR3 DNA sequence: TGTGCCAGCAGTACCCTGGGGAGGACAGGGGTCTCTGGAAACACCATATATTTT. Protein sequence: CASSTLGRTGVSGNTIYF.

The CDR3 DNA reads as TGTGCCAGCAGCTTAGGCCTACTCTTCTCCTATAATTCACCCCTCCACTTT. Amino acid sequence: CASSLGLLFSYNSPLHF. The genes are TRBV11-2 and TRBJ1-6; no clear D gene. Germline CDR1 reads SGHAT; CDR2 reads FQNNGV. The CDR3 covers 17 residues. Trimming removed 1 base from V and 0 bases from J, with 10 bases in between.

The chain couples TRBV7-9 to TRBJ1-1, with 10 bases identical to TRBD1. This CDR3 has 16 amino acids. The V and J ends lost 6 bases and 4 bases, in that order; junction bases with no gene match: 11. Germline assignment: CDR1 SEHNR and CDR2 FQNEAQ (reference sequence). DNA for the CDR3: TGTGCCAGCAGGTCGCGGGGACAGGGGTCGGGCACTGAAGCTTTCTTT. Translated: CASRSRGQGSGTEAFF.

V and J are TRBV28 and TRBJ1-2; a weak D match, TRBD1 (6 bases). Germline V CDR1 and CDR2: MDHEN, SYDVKM. The germline V and J ends were trimmed by 2 bases and 2 bases, with 9 bases remaining between them. There are 14 residues in the CDR3. The CDR3 DNA follows: TGTGCCAGCAGTTTACCCACAGGGAACTATGGCTACACCTTC. Translation: CASSLPTGNYGYTF.

The chain recombines TRBV28 with TRBJ2-3; 10 bases map to TRBD1. The CDR3 consists of 15 residues. After removal of 5 bases from V and 3 bases from J, the junction contained 5 bases not matched to a gene. Per the germline V gene, CDR1 is MDHEN and CDR2 is SYDVKM. Here the CDR3 DNA reads TGTGCCAGCAGTGAGCCGGGACAGGGGACAGATACGCAGTATTTT. Amino acids: CASSEPGQGTDTQYF. The whole variable domain, filled in from reference TRBV28 and TRBJ2-3, reads DVKVTQSSRYLVKRTGEKVFLECVQDMDHENMFWYRQDPGLGLRLIYFSYDVKMKEKGDIPEGYSVSREKKERFSLILESASTNQTSMYLCASSEPGQGTDTQYFGPGTRLTVL.

This chain joins TRBV28 and TRBJ2-3; D might be TRBD2 (5 bases). The CDR3 covers 14 residues. Germline CDR1 MDHEN, CDR2 SYDVKM. The V end was cut by 7 bases, the J end by 4 bases, with 15 bases between. CDR3 sequence reads: CASNMGGPPDTQYF. DNA for the CDR3: TGTGCCAGCAACATGGGCGGGCCCCCAGATACGCAGTATTTT. The entire variable domain, with the rest obtained from reference TRBV28 and TRBJ2-3, is as follows: DVKVTQSSRYLVKRTGEKVFLECVQDMDHENMFWYRQDPGLGLRLIYFSYDVKMKEKGDIPEGYSVSREKKERFSLILESASTNQTSMYLCASNMGGPPDTQYFGPGTRLTVL.

The gene calls are TRBV19 and TRBJ1-5; no clear D gene. The CDR3 has 12 amino acids. The germline V gene encodes CDR1 LNHDA and CDR2 SQIVND (reference sequence). V was pared by 5 bases and J by 11 bases, with 13 bases between. The CDR3 loop reads CASSPPLSAQHF. The CDR3 DNA reads as TGTGCCAGTAGTCCCCCGTTATCAGCCCAGCATTTT.

The CDR3: CASSSGQGSYEQYF. The CDR3 nucleotides are TGTGCCAGCAGTTCGGGACAGGGTAGCTACGAGCAGTACTTC. The chain uses TRBV6-6 and TRBJ2-7, with 9 positions matching TRBD1. The germline CDR1 and CDR2 sequences are MNHNY and SVGAGI (reference sequence). V shed 4 bases and J 3 bases; nucleotides not matched to a gene: 4. The CDR3 extends over 14 amino acids.

The chain recombines TRBV7-2 with TRBJ1-5, with D perhaps TRBD1 (6 bases). V lost 1 base and J lost 4, with 11 bases in between. The V gene's germline CDR1 is SGHTA and CDR2 FQGNSA. The CDR3 length is 15 residues. The CDR3 bases are TGTGCCAGCAGCTTAGTCTCAGGGGCTAATCAGCCCCAGCATTTT. Its protein is CASSLVSGANQPQHF.

The chain is built from TRBV4-3 and TRBJ2-1; 10 nucleotides line up with TRBD2. This CDR3 has 18 amino acids. Trimming at V came to 0 bases and at J to 3 bases, leaving 8 bases not matched to a gene. Per germline, CDR1 LGHNA and CDR2 YSLEER. In nucleotides, the CDR3 is TGCGCCAGCAGCCAAGATGCCAGCGGGAGGGCCTACTACAATGAGCAGTTCTTC. Its protein is CASSQDASGRAYYNEQFF.

The V call is TRBV28, the J call TRBJ1-5; TRBD1 might be the D (5 bases). Germline V gene data show CDR1 as MDHEN and CDR2 as SYDVKM. This CDR3 contains 13 residues. V was shortened by 7 bases and J by 7 bases, with 14 bases between the two germline ends. The CDR3 loop is CASTLGPLQPQHF. The CDR3, as DNA: TGTGCCAGCACCCTGGGGCCTCTCCAGCCCCAGCATTTT.

The V gene is TRBV28, the J gene TRBJ1-1; a weak D match, TRBD1 (6 bases). Trimming took 5 bases from V and 4 from J, leaving 17 bases between them. This CDR3 spans 15 amino acids. Germline values: CDR1 MDHEN, CDR2 SYDVKM. This chain's CDR3 is CASSPGGRVATEAFF. The CDR3 DNA is TGTGCCAGCAGTCCCGGGGGGCGAGTTGCCACTGAAGCTTTCTTT.

This chain joins TRBV7-2 and TRBJ2-1; D might be TRBD2 (7 bases). V lost 0 bases to trimming and J lost 4 bases, with 13 bases between them. The CDR3 extends over 16 amino acids. In germline, CDR1 is SGHTA, CDR2 FQGNSA. The CDR3 nucleotides are TGTGCCAGCAGCTTAGCGGGGGGGGCCCTATACAATGAGCAGTTCTTC. This sequence encodes CASSLAGGALYNEQFF.

This chain joins TRBV30 and TRBJ1-5; TRBD1 matches at 9 bases. V gave up 4 bases and J gave up 4 bases; unmatched junction bases: 11. Per the germline V gene, CDR1 is GTSNPN and CDR2 is SVGIG (reference sequence). CDR3 length equals 16 residues. CDR3 residues: CAWTDGGQGVNQPQHF. CDR3 nucleotide sequence: TGTGCCTGGACCGACGGGGGACAGGGAGTGAATCAGCCCCAGCATTTT. The whole variable domain, filled in from reference TRBV30 and TRBJ1-5, reads SQTIHQWPATLVQPVGSPLSLECTVEGTSNPNLYWYRQAAGRGLQLLFYSVGIGQISSEVPQNLSASRPQDRQFILSSKKLLLSDSGFYLCAWTDGGQGVNQPQHFGDGTRLSIL.

The chain recombines TRBV6-1 with TRBJ2-3; D is unclear. Germline lookup yields CDR1 MNHNS and CDR2 SASEGT. Trimming left V 2 bases short and J 4 bases short, with 7 bases between. The CDR3 runs to 13 residues. The CDR3 bases are TGTGCCAGCAGTGAAACGGTTGCAGATACGCAGTATTTT. It is translated as CASSETVADTQYF.